These T cell receptor beta chains were read from a single sample in a study of OX40 agonist ivuxolimab in advanced cancers. Only in-frame clones appear in the TCRdb table, and some are missing; sequencing was by immunoSEQ multiplex PCR. There are 60,000 to 90,000 clones in the sample; approximately 78% occur only once, and approximately 5% lies in the top ten. Source: CD4+ or CD8+ T cells sorted from blood, taken in a trial of the OX40 agonist ivuxolimab. The receptors stem from an adult with an advanced solid tumor such as melanoma, head and neck, liver or kidney cancer. Both conserved end residues are part of each CDR3. D genes are given only for firm matches. A clone size is listed for some rows: how often the clone was seen (once, few, many), or a class if it is expanded.

V,size,J,D,CDR3,DNA
TRBV19,-,TRBJ1-2,-,CASTDSIYPSGGYTF,TGTGCCAGTACGGACAGTATCTATCCTTCGGGGGGCTACACCTTC
TRBV7-9,once,TRBJ1-3,-,CASSLTRDTGNTIYF,TGTGCCAGCAGCTTAACTCGGGATACTGGAAACACCATATATTTT
TRBV5-8,-,TRBJ1-2,-,CASSLATRRGYGYTF,TGTGCCAGCAGCTTGGCTACAAGACGGGGGTATGGCTACACCTTC
TRBV5-1,-,TRBJ2-7,-,CASSLARESEDEQYF,TGCGCCAGCAGCTTGGCTCGGGAATCGGAGGACGAGCAGTACTTC
TRBV4-1,once,TRBJ2-1,TRBD2,CASRLAGVGDEQFF,TGCGCCAGCAGACTAGCGGGAGTTGGTGATGAGCAGTTCTTC
TRBV11-2,-,TRBJ1-2,-,CASSTESYGYTF,TGTGCCAGCAGCACGGAGTCTTATGGCTACACCTTC
TRBV5-1,-,TRBJ2-5,TRBD1,CASSLGQGEETQYF,TGCGCCAGCAGCTTGGGACAGGGAGAGGAGACCCAGTACTTC
TRBV4-3,-,TRBJ1-5,-,CASSQEPQSNQPQHF,TGCGCCAGCAGCCAAGAACCCCAGAGCAATCAGCCCCAGCATTTT
TRBV10-3,-,TRBJ1-2,-,CATRDGGAGVYGYTF,TGTGCCACCCGTGACGGAGGGGCTGGAGTCTATGGCTACACCTTC
TRBV29-1,-,TRBJ1-2,-,CSVEGGAIGYTF,TGCAGCGTTGAAGGCGGGGCTATTGGCTACACCTTC
TRBV11-2,-,TRBJ1-1,-,CASSLWPGNTEAFF,TGTGCCAGCAGCTTATGGCCAGGGAACACTGAAGCTTTCTTT
TRBV27,few,TRBJ1-1,TRBD1,CASRTGILGTEAFF,TGTGCCAGCAGGACAGGGATCCTCGGCACTGAAGCTTTCTTT
TRBV4-1,-,TRBJ1-5,TRBD1,CASSQGGQGDQPQHF,TGCGCCAGCAGCCAGGGGGGACAGGGAGATCAGCCCCAGCATTTT
TRBV27,-,TRBJ1-2,-,CASRGQGRPPYGYTF,TGTGCCAGCAGGGGCCAGGGGAGGCCGCCCTATGGCTACACCTTC
TRBV19,-,TRBJ1-4,TRBD1,CATGTELNEKLFF,TGTGCCACCGGGACAGAACTTAATGAAAAACTGTTTTTT
TRBV11-1,-,TRBJ1-2,-,CASSLAANYGYTF,TGTGCCAGCAGCTTAGCGGCTAACTATGGCTACACCTTC
TRBV4-1,-,TRBJ2-3,TRBD2,CASSQGLAGGQGVTDTQYF,TGCGCCAGCAGCCAAGGACTAGCGGGGGGCCAGGGGGTCACAGATACGCAGTATTTT
TRBV29-1,-,TRBJ2-1,-,CSPIEASSYNEQFF,TGCAGTCCAATCGAAGCGAGCTCCTACAATGAGCAGTTCTTC
TRBV2,few,TRBJ1-5,-,CASSDPSTVSVQPQHF,TGTGCCAGCAGTGACCCCTCGACAGTTAGTGTTCAGCCCCAGCATTTT
TRBV5-5,-,TRBJ1-1,TRBD1,CASSPWTGGQTEAFF,TGTGCCAGCAGCCCCTGGACAGGGGGCCAAACTGAAGCTTTCTTT
TRBV30,-,TRBJ1-6,-,CAWSVRRGNSPLHF,TGTGCCTGGAGTGTACGTAGGGGGAATTCACCCCTCCACTTT
TRBV6-5,-,TRBJ2-7,-,CASRTLSYEQYF,TGTGCCAGCAGAACGCTCTCCTACGAGCAGTACTTC
TRBV7-8,-,TRBJ1-1,TRBD1,CASSPGQGRAEAFF,TGTGCCAGCAGCCCCGGACAGGGGAGGGCTGAAGCTTTCTTT
TRBV14,once,TRBJ1-6,-,CASSQEVGWGGSPLHF,TGTGCCAGCAGCCAAGAAGTGGGCTGGGGGGGTTCACCCCTCCACTTT
TRBV7-8,few,TRBJ1-1,-,CASRLTANTEAFF,TGTGCCAGCAGATTGACAGCCAACACTGAAGCTTTCTTT
TRBV7-2,-,TRBJ1-1,TRBD1,CASSSRLDRGLSNTEAFF,TGTGCCAGCAGCTCTAGACTGGACAGGGGCCTTAGTAACACTGAAGCTTTCTTT
TRBV6-5,-,TRBJ2-7,-,CASSVASAEVGEQYF,TGTGCCAGCAGTGTCGCTAGCGCCGAGGTGGGCGAGCAGTACTTC
TRBV11-3,-,TRBJ2-7,-,CASSLGTAYEQYF,TGTGCCAGCAGCTTAGGCACGGCCTACGAGCAGTACTTC
TRBV2,-,TRBJ1-2,-,CASSVTAGNYGYTF,TGTGCCAGCAGTGTTACAGCGGGTAACTATGGCTACACCTTC
TRBV4-3,-,TRBJ1-5,TRBD1,CASSHDRGDQPQHF,TGCGCCAGCAGCCACGACAGGGGAGATCAGCCCCAGCATTTT
TRBV5-6,-,TRBJ1-2,-,CASSVRARLNYGYTF,TGTGCCAGCAGCGTCCGGGCCAGATTAAACTATGGCTACACCTTC
TRBV14,-,TRBJ1-5,-,CASSQAPRQPPPSGNQPQHF,TGTGCCAGCAGCCAGGCCCCCCGACAGCCGCCCCCCTCGGGCAATCAGCCCCAGCATTTT
TRBV15,-,TRBJ2-5,TRBD2,CATSRGGRGETQYF,TGTGCCACCAGCAGGGGCGGGAGGGGGGAGACCCAGTACTTC
TRBV7-9,-,TRBJ2-2,-,CASSWSDGELFF,TGTGCCAGCAGCTGGTCCGACGGGGAGCTGTTTTTT
TRBV19,-,TRBJ1-2,-,CASSLRDGANYGYTF,TGTGCCAGTAGTCTCCGGGACGGAGCTAACTATGGCTACACCTTC
TRBV27,-,TRBJ2-5,-,CASSFIGEVWKTQYF,TGTGCCAGCAGTTTCATTGGGGAGGTTTGGAAGACCCAGTACTTC
TRBV11-3,-,TRBJ2-7,TRBD2,CASSPSGTSYEQYF,TGTGCCAGCAGCCCTAGCGGGACTAGCTACGAGCAGTACTTC